This entry lists 9 T cell receptor beta chains sequenced from one sample in a study of identical twins. From the 5' RACE reads, TCRdb called clonotypes with MiXCR, one entry per CDR3 protein. Of about 220,000 distinct CDR3 sequences in the sample, 5% to 7% were seen once. In addition, the sample was reused for a study of T cells expressing NK-cell markers.

The specimen sequenced was CD8+ T cells sorted from blood. These receptor sequences come from a woman aged 18-29 years in good health.

The chain couples TRBV9 to TRBJ2-4; no firm D call. Trimming removed 0 bases from V and 0 bases from J, with 10 bases in between. The CDR3 covers 16 residues. The V gene's germline CDR1 is SGDLS and CDR2 YYNGEE. As DNA, the CDR3 is TGTGCCAGCAGCGTAGGTGGAGATCTAGCCAAAAACATTCAGTACTTC. Its protein is CASSVGGDLAKNIQYF.

The chain links TRBV27 to TRBJ2-7; TRBD2 aligns across 11 bases. Germline values: CDR1 MNHEY, CDR2 SMNVEV (reference sequence). J was trimmed by 2 bases and V by 7 bases; bases with no gene match: 4. The length of the CDR3 is 14 residues. The CDR3 nucleotides read TGTGCCAGCAAGATAGCGGGAGGGCCCTACGAGCAGTACTTC. Translated: CASKIAGGPYEQYF.

The chain combines TRBV7-9 with TRBJ1-6; D ambiguous. With 4 bases removed from V and 9 bases from J, the gap between germline ends came to 7 bases. Germline CDR1 reads SEHNR; CDR2 reads FQNEAQ (reference sequence). The CDR3 extends over 12 amino acids. CDR3 amino acids: CASSSDASPLHF. DNA for the CDR3: TGTGCCAGCAGCTCTGACGCTTCACCCCTCCACTTT.

This clonotype was seen at least ten times. The rearrangement uses TRBV29-1 and TRBJ2-1; D assignment may be TRBD1 or TRBD2 (5 bases each). Germline-derived CDR1 and CDR2 are SQVTM and ANQGSEA. The V end lost 4 bases, the J end lost 2 bases, and 18 bases lay between the germline ends. The CDR3 has 16 residues. For the CDR3, the DNA is TGCAGCGTTGTGGGGACGGAGGAGTATACCTACAATGAGCAGTTCTTC. It specifies CSVVGTEEYTYNEQFF.

The chain couples TRBV20-1 to TRBJ2-7, with D perhaps TRBD2 (6 bases). CDR1 DFQATT and CDR2 SNEGSKA come from the germline V gene (reference sequence). CDR3 length: 14 residues. V lost 6 bases and J 0 bases, leaving 15 bases between the germline ends. The CDR3 here is CSATNPGDSYEQYF. Written as DNA, the CDR3 is TGCAGTGCGACAAATCCGGGGGACTCCTACGAGCAGTACTTC.

There are a few counts of this clonotype. The gene calls are TRBV27 and TRBJ1-2, with D possibly TRBD1 on 5 matching bases. CDR1 and CDR2 (germline): MNHEY, SMNVEV (reference sequence). Deletions cut 3 bases from V and 7 bases from J, with 12 bases between. This CDR3 is built from 13 residues. The CDR3 bases are TGTGCCAGCAGTTTCTCCGGGGACGGTGGCTACACCTTC. Translating gives CASSFSGDGGYTF.

V is TRBV7-8 and J is TRBJ2-1; D possibly corresponds to TRBD2 (5 bases). The CDR3 sequence is 15 residues long. From germline, CDR1 is SGHVS and CDR2 FQNEAQ. V lost 1 base, J lost 7 bases, and 14 bases lay in between. The CDR3 sequence: CASSLVYSGWNEQFF. CDR3 in DNA: TGTGCCAGCAGCTTAGTGTATTCGGGGTGGAATGAGCAGTTCTTC.

This clonotype showed up many times. This chain connects TRBV12-3 or TRBV12-4 to TRBJ2-3; D is ambiguous. The CDR3 consists of 13 residues. The germline V and J ends were trimmed by 3 bases and 2 bases, with 6 bases remaining between them. CDR3 nucleotide sequence: TGTGCCAGCAGTTTCGAGGACACAGATACGCAGTATTTT. It is translated as CASSFEDTDTQYF.

This clonotype was counted many times. The chain recombines TRBV4-2 with TRBJ1-5; unclear D gene. Trimming took off 0 bases at V and 2 bases at J, with 8 bases between the two ends. The length of the CDR3 is 15 residues. The germline V gene encodes CDR1 LGHNA and CDR2 YNFKEQ. The CDR3 protein is CASSQETGGNQPQHF. CDR3 nucleotides: TGTGCCAGCAGCCAAGAAACGGGAGGCAATCAGCCCCAGCATTTT.